This TCR beta chain was identified during a study of CXCR3 chemokines and chemotherapy response in bladder cancer (dated by TCRdb to about 2022). With regard to the full study: The study examined whether intratumoral CXCR3 chemokine system activity predicted chemotherapy response in human bladder cancer.

Libraries were constructed by PCR. The instrument given in TCRdb is Illumina HiSeq 2500. The raw public reads went through TCRdb reprocessing: fastp at Q25, MiXCR clone calling, in-frame beta chains kept. When rows share a CDR3 protein, they turn into one entry using the most common DNA and genes. The sample table lists over 5,000 distinct CDR3 sequences, roughly an eighth of them with a count of one. Of the sample, roughly 11% is held by the ten largest clones. V gives up 0 bases and J gives up 6 bases, and the segment between their germline ends measures 14 bases. Taken from cysteine to phenylalanine, the CDR3 has 14 residues. Only CDR3 DNA is held: 42 bases, read in frame from base 1. For CDR1 and CDR2, the germline V gene (reference sequence) lists DFQATT and SNEGSKA. This clonotype appeared a few times. There is no known antigen for this receptor. No base quality information exists; no much larger clone differs at one position.

This TCR came from a human donor with bladder cancer that responded to neoadjuvant chemotherapy. The chain uses TRBV20-1 and TRBJ1-2, with the identity of the D gene unclear. Sample collection was performed from a patient whose treatment included neoadjuvant chemotherapy. The DNA reads as follows: TGCAGTGCTAGAGATCCGGGCGCCAACCATGGCTACACCTTC. The encoded protein is CSARDPGANHGYTF.